This note documents a single T cell receptor beta chain sequence. These data belong to a study of CD8 T cells in Susac syndrome. Reverse transcription of about 0.45 to 1 ug RNA used random hexamers. The CDR3 of TCR beta was amplified by immunoSEQ multiplex PCR across 54 Vbeta and 13 Jbeta. TCRdb analysed the immunoSEQ multiplex PCR reads with MiXCR anew, one entry per CDR3 protein. This sample has about 120,000 distinct CDR3 sequences, with under 96% found just once. J was trimmed by 12 bases and V by 7 bases; bases with no gene match: 11. The CDR3 spans 13 residues. The germline CDR1 and CDR2 sequences are SNHLY and FYNNEI. From blood CD8+ and CD4+ T cells, the TCR beta chain was sequenced. Bulk CD8+ and CD4+ cells came from magnetic negative isolation; CD8+ TEMRA by FACS.

The source of this sequence is a human donor with Susac syndrome. Sequences were obtained from CD4+ T cells from PBMCs. V usage is TRBV2 and J usage is TRBJ2-7, with 11 positions matching TRBD1. CDR3 nucleotides: TGTGCCAGCATAAATTCCGGGACAGGGGGTCGGTACTTC. Translated: CASINSGTGGRYF.